This T cell receptor (beta chain) originates from a study of T cells in Graves' hyperthyroidism and ophthalmopathy. For the study at large: Specimen type is peripheral blood, collected at initial diagnosis prior to any treatment.

Findings and limits, study-wide: By a 13 V-J model, ophthalmopathy was set apart from stable hyperthyroidism.

TCR beta CDR3 regions were amplified from RNA. A first-round RT-PCR of the TCR CDR3 used the HTBI primer set. From the multiplex PCR reads, TCRdb called clonotypes with MiXCR, one entry per CDR3 protein. The sample carries 400,000 or so distinct CDR3 sequences, around an eighth recorded once. This clonotype has a count of ten or more. What it binds is not known. CDR3 size: 15 residues. Germline CDR1 reads SGHTA; CDR2 reads FQGTGA. V was clipped by 2 bases and J by 6 bases; unmatched bases: 6. This chain uses TRBV7-3 with TRBJ2-1; 8 bases fit TRBD1. Sequencing was done on a sample of blood. The receptor comes from a man aged 45-65 years with Graves' ophthalmopathy. The CDR3 here is CASSLEGQGLNEQFF. The CDR3 region has the DNA TGTGCCAGCAGCTTAGAAGGACAGGGACTCAATGAGCAGTTCTTC.